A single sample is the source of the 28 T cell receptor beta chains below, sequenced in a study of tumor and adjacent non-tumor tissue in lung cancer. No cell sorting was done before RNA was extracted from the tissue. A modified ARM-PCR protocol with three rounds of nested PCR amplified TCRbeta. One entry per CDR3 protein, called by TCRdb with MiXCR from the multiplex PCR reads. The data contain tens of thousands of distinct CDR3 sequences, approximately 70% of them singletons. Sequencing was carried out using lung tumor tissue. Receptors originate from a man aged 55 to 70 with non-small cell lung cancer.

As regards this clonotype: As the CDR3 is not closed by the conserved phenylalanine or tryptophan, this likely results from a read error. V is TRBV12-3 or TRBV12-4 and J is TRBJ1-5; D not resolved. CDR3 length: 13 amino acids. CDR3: CASSLGQSQPQHL. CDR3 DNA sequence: TGTGCCAGCAGTTTAGGGCAGTCCCAGCCTCAGCATTTG.

CDR3 nucleotides: TGTGCCAGCAACCGGACAGGAGCCTCCTACAATGAGCAGTTCTTC. It yields the protein CASNRTGASYNEQFF. The gene calls are TRBV11-1 and TRBJ2-1, with 7 bases that match TRBD1. There are 15 residues in the CDR3. The V gene's germline CDR1 is SGHAT and CDR2 FQDESV (reference sequence). V lost 7 bases to trimming and J lost 0 bases; unmatched junction nucleotides: 6.

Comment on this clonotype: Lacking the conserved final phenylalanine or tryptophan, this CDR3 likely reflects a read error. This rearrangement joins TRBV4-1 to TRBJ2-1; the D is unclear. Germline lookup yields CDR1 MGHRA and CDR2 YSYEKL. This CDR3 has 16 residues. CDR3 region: CASRQDAAAQYNEQFI. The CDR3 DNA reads TGCGCCAGCAGACAAGATGCGGCGGCCCAGTACAATGAGCAGTTCATC.

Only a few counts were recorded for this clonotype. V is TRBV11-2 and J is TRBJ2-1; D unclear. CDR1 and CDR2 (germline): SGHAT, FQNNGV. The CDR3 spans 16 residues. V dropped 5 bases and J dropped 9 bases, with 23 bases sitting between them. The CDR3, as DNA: TGTGCCAGCAGCCCACAGTCCCAGGCCTTGACTTTTGAGCAGTTCTTC. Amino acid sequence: CASSPQSQALTFEQFF.

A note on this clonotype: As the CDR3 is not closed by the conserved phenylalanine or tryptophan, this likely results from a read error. The CDR3 reads CASSQGGISNQPQHS. The CDR3 DNA reads as TGTGCCAGCAGTCAAGGGGGGATTAGCAATCAGCCCCAGCATTCT. This rearrangement joins TRBV28 to TRBJ1-5; D possibly corresponds to TRBD1 (6 bases). The V and J ends lost 5 bases and 0 bases respectively, with 11 bases between them. CDR1 is MDHEN and CDR2 is SYDVKM in the germline V gene. This CDR3 is 15 amino acids long.

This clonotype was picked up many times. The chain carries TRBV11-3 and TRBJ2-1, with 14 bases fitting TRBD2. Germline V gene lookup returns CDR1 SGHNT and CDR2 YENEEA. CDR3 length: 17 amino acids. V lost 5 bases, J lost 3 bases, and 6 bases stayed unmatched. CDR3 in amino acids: CASSLLGTSGGYNEQFF. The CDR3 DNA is TGTGCCAGCAGCCTCCTAGGGACTAGCGGGGGCTACAATGAGCAGTTCTTC.

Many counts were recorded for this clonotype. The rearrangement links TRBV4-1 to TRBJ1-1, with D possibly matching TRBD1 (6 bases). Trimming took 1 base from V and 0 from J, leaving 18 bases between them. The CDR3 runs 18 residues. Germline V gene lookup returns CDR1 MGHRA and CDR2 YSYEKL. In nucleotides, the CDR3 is TGCGCCAGCAGCCAAGCAGTAACATCAGGGGACCTGAACACTGAAGCTTTCTTT. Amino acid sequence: CASSQAVTSGDLNTEAFF.

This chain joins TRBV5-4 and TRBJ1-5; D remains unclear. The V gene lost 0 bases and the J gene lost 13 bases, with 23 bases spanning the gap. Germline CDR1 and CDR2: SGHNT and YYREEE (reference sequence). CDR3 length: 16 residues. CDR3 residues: CASSLGGPGGNHPQHF. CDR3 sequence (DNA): TGTGCCAGCAGCTTGGGCGGACCGGGCGGCAATCACCCTCAGCATTTT. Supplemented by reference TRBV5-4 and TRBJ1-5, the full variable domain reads ETGVTQSPTHLIKTRGQQVTLRCSSQSGHNTVSWYQQALGQGPQFIFQYYREEENGRGNFPPRFSGLQFPNYSSELNVNALELDDSALYLCASSLGGPGGNHPQHFGDGTRLSIL.

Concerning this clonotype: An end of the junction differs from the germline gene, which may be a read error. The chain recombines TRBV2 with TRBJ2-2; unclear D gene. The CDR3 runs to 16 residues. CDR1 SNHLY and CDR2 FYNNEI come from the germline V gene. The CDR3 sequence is CASSARSPPNIGELFF. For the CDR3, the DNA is TGTGCCAGCAGTGCCCGATCACCACCGAACATCGGGGAGCTGTTTTTT.

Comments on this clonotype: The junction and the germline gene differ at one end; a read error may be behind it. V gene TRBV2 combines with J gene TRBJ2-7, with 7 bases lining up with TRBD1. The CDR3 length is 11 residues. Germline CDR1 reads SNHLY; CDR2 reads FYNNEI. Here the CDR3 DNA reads TGTGCCAGCCGACAGGGCTACCAGCAGTACTTC. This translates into CASRQGYQQYF.

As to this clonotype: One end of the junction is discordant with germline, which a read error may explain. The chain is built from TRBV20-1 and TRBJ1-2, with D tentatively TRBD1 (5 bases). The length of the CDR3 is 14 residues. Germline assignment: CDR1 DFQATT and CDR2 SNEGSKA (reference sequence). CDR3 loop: CSARGDKGTYGYTF. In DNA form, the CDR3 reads TGCAGTGCCCGGGGCGACAAGGGGACCTATGGTTACACCTTC.

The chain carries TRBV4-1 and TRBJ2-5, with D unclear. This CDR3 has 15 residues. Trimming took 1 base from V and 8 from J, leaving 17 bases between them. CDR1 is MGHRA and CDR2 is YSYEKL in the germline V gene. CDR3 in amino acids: CASSQVAGVGDTQYF. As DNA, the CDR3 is TGCGCCAGCAGCCAAGTGGCTGGCGTTGGCGATACCCAGTACTTC.

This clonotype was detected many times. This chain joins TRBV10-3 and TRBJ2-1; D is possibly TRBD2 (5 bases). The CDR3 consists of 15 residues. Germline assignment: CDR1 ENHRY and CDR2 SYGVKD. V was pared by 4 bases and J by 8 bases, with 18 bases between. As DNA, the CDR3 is TGTGCCATCAGTGGAAGACGCTCGGGATCCGATGAGCAGTTCTTC. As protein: CAISGRRSGSDEQFF.

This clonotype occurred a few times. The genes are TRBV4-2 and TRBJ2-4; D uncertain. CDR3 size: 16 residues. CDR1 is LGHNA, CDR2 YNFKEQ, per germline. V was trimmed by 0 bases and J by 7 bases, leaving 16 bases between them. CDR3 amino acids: CASSQDTFPQANIQYF. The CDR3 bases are TGTGCCAGCAGCCAAGATACGTTCCCCCAAGCGAACATTCAGTACTTC.

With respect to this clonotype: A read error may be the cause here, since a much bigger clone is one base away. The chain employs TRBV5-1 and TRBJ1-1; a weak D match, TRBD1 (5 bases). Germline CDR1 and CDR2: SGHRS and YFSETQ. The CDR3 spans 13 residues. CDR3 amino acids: CASSGGGNTESFF. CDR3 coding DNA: TGCGCCAGCAGTGGGGGAGGGAACACTGAATCTTTCTTT. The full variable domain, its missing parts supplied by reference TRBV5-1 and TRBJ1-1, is KAGVTQTPRYLIKTRGQQVTLSCSPISGHRSVSWYQQTPGQGLQFLFEYFSETQRNKGNFPGRFSGRQFSNSRSEMNVSTLELGDSALYLCASSGGGNTESFFGQGTRLTVV.

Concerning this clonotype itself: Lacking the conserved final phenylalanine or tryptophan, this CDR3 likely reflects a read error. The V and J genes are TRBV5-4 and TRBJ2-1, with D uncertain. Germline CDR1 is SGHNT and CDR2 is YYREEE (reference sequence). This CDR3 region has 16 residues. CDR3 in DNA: TGTGCCGGCAGCCTAGGAGCTCCGGGTGGGTACAATGAGCAGTTCTAC. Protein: CAGSLGAPGGYNEQFY.

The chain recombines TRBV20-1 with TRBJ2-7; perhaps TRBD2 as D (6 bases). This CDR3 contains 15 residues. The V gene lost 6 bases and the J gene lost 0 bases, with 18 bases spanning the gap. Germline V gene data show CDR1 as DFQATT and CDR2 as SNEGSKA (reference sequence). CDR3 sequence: CSALGGDRSSYEQYF. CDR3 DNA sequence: TGCAGTGCCCTCGGCGGGGACCGGAGCTCCTACGAGCAGTACTTC.

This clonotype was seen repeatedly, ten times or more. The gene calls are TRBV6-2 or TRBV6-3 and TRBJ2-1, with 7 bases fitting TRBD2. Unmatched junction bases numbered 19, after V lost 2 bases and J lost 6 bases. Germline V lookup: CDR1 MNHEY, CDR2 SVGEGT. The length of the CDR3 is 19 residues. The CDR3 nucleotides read TGTGCCAGCAGTTACAATTCGGAGCGGGGAAGGCTCGGGGTCAATGAGCAGTTCTTC. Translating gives CASSYNSERGRLGVNEQFF.

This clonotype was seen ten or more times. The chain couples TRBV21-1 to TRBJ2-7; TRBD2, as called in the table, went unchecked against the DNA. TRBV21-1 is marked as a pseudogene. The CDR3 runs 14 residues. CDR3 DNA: TGTGCCAGCAGCACGGGACTAGGCGGGTACGAGCAGTACTTC. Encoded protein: CASSTGLGGYEQYF.

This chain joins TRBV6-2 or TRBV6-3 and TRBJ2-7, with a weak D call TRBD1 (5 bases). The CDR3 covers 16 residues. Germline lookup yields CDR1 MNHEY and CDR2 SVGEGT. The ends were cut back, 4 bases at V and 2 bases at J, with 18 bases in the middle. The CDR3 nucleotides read TGTGCCAGCAGTTTCGACGGCAGGGTCCACACCTACGAGCAGTACTTC. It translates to CASSFDGRVHTYEQYF.

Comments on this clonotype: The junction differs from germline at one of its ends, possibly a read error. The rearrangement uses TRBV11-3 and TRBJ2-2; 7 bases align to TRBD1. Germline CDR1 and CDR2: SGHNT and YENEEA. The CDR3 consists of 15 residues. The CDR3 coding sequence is TGTGCCAGCAGCCCCGGGACAGTGGGCACCGGGGAGTTGTTTTTT. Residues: CASSPGTVGTGELFF.

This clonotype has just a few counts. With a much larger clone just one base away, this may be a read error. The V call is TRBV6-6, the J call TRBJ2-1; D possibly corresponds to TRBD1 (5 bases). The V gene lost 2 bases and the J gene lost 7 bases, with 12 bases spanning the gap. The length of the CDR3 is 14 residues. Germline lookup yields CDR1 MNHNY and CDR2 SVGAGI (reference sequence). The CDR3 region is CASSYGPGRNEQFF. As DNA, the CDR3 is TGTGCCAGCAGTTACGGTCCAGGGCGGAATGAGCAGTTCTTC.

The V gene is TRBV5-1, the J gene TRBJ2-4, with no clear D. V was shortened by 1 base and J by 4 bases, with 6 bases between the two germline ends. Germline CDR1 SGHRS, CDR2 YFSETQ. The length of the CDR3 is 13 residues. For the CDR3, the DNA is TGCGCCAGCAGCTTGTTAGAGAAAAACATTCAGTACTTC. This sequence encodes CASSLLEKNIQYF.

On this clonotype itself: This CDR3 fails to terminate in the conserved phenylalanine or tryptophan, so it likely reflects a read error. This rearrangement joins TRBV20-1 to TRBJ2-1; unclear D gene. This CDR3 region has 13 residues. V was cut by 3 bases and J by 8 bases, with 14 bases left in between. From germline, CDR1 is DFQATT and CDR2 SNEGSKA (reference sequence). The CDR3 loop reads CSARGSTDYEQFI. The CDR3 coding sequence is TGCAGTGCTAGGGGCTCGACTGACTATGAGCAGTTCATC.

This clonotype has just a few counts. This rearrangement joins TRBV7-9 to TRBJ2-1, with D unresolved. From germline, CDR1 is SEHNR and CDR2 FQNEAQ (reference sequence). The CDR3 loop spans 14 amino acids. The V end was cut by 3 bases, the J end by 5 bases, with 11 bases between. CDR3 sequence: CASSLEQSHNEQFF. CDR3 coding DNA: TGTGCCAGCAGCTTGGAACAGTCCCACAATGAGCAGTTCTTC.

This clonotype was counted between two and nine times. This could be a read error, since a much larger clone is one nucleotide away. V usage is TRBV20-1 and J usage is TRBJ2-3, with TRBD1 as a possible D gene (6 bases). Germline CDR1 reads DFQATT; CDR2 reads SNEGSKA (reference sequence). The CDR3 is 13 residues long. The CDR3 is CSATTGRDDMQYF. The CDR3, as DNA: TGCAGTGCTACGACAGGCCGCGATGATATGCAGTATTTT.

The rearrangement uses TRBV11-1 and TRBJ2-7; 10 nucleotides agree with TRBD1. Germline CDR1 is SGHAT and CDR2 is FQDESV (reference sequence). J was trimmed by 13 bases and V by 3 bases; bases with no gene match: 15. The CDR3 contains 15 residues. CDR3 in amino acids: CASSLGQGFSGGHYF. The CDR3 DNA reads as TGTGCCAGCAGCTTGGGACAGGGGTTTTCTGGCGGGCATTACTTC.

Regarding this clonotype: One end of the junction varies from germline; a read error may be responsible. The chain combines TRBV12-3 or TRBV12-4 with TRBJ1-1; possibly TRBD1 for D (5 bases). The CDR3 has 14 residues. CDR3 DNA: TGTGCCAGCAAAATCAGGGTAGGGGCGACTGAAGCTTCCTTT. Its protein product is CASKIRVGATEASF.